This T cell receptor (beta chain) was observed in a study of T cell changes during pregnancy in multiple sclerosis (dated by TCRdb to the late 2010s). For the study in its entirety: The study looked at changes in the T cell repertoire across pregnancy in women with multiple sclerosis.

Library creation used the immunoSEQ multiplex PCR assay. In its TCRdb copy, this immuneACCESS table keeps in-frame sequences only and misses some clones. Where compared with another copy, unresolved V genes explain less than half of these, and the others have no known cause. The sample table shows 70,000 to 95,000 clones, and over 80% are seen once. The ten biggest clones cover roughly 4% of the sample. From the germline V gene, CDR1 is SQVTM and CDR2 is ANQGSEA. V is clipped by 4 bases and J by 6 bases, and the sequence between their germline boundaries is 13 bases long. From cysteine to phenylalanine, the CDR3 is 12 amino acids long. Kept here is only the CDR3 DNA, which spans 36 bases and is read in frame from base 1. Of note for this clone: Its antigen is currently not known. No base-level quality is on record; no much larger clone is a single base apart.

The TCR sequence derives from a female donor with multiple sclerosis, enrolled in a pregnancy study. In this chain, TRBV29-1 is recombined with TRBJ2-7; a tentative D call is TRBD1 (6 bases match). Material: peripheral blood, obtained in the first trimester of pregnancy. The CDR3 in this case is CSVGGGSGEQYF. The nucleotide sequence is given as TGCAGCGTTGGTGGGGGCTCCGGCGAGCAGTACTTC.